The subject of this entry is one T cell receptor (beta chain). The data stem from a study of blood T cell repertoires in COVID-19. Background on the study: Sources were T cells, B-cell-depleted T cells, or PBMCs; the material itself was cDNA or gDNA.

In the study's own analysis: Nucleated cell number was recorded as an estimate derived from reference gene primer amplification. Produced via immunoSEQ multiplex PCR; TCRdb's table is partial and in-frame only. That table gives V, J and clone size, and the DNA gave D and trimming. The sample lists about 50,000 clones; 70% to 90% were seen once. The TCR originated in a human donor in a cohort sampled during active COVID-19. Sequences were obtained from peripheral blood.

CDR3 region: CASSQNTGELFF. CDR3 DNA sequence: TGTGCCAGCAGCCAGAACACCGGGGAGCTGTTTTTT. This chain uses TRBV5-4 with TRBJ2-2; D gene uncertain. This CDR3 region has 12 residues. Trimming cost V 4 bases and J 1 base, with 2 bases left between them. Germline CDR1 is SGHNT and CDR2 is YYREEE (reference sequence).